The 9 T cell receptor beta chains below all came from one sample that was sequenced in a study of blood T cell repertoires in COVID-19 (dated by TCRdb to 2018 to 2020). Receptor libraries were prepared by the immunoSEQ multiplex PCR assay. Entries here come from immuneACCESS through TCRdb and include only in-frame sequences with V and J called. Some clones fail to appear in such tables; in the studies checked, an unresolved V gene covers under half of the shortfall, and the cause of the remainder is unknown. Counted in this sample were around 260,000 clones; 80% to 95% of them appeared once. About 1.1% of the sample is held by the ten biggest clonotypes. The material sequenced was PBMCs or T cells enriched from blood (not recorded which). Every receptor here comes from a woman younger than 45 who had recovered from COVID-19.

V is TRBV4-3 and J is TRBJ2-1; 13 nucleotides match TRBD2. Germline V gives CDR1 LGHNA, CDR2 YSLEER. The trim removed 4 bases at V and 9 bases at J, leaving 9 bases unmatched. This CDR3 comprises 16 residues. Here the CDR3 reads CASSPGGLAGTVEQFF. The CDR3 nucleotides read TGCGCCAGCAGCCCAGGGGGACTAGCGGGAACAGTTGAGCAGTTCTTC.

The J gene is TRBJ2-5, the V gene TRBV7-2; D is possibly TRBD1 (7 bases). This CDR3 has 14 residues. The germline CDR1 and CDR2 sequences are SGHTA and FQGNSA. Trimming took off 1 base at V and 5 bases at J, with 11 bases between the two ends. The CDR3 spells CASSLGSGGETQYF. In DNA form, the CDR3 reads TGTGCCAGCAGCTTAGGATCAGGGGGGGAGACCCAGTACTTC.

This clone showed up just once. This chain connects TRBV11-3 to TRBJ2-1; D perhaps matches TRBD2 (5 bases). Trimming removed 10 bases from V and 4 bases from J, with 11 bases in between. The CDR3 runs to 12 residues. Germline CDR1 is SGHNT and CDR2 is YENEEA. For the CDR3, the DNA is TGTGCCATTCCCGGACTGTACAATGAGCAGTTCTTC. Amino acid sequence: CAIPGLYNEQFF.

This rearrangement joins TRBV20-1 to TRBJ2-2; D remains ambiguous. The CDR3 runs 13 residues. From germline, CDR1 is DFQATT and CDR2 SNEGSKA (reference sequence). V was pared by 3 bases and J by 6 bases, with 11 bases between. The CDR3 bases are TGCAGTGCTAGTCTGATGATAGCCGGGGAGCTGTTTTTT. This encodes CSASLMIAGELFF.

V and J are TRBV24-1 and TRBJ2-3, with 8 bases fitting TRBD2. Per germline, CDR1 KGHDR and CDR2 SFDVKD. The V and J ends lost 4 bases and 1 base, in that order; junction bases with no gene match: 3. The CDR3 has 15 residues. CDR3 DNA: TGTGCCACCAGTGAAGCGGGAGTGGGCACAGATACGCAGTATTTT. It translates to CATSEAGVGTDTQYF.

The V and J genes are TRBV11-2 and TRBJ2-5; 7 positions match TRBD2. With 4 bases clipped from V and 4 bases from J, the junction kept 3 bases outside the gene matches. CDR3 size: 13 residues. From germline, CDR1 is SGHAT and CDR2 FQNNGV. CDR3 in DNA: TGTGCCAGCAGCTGGTCGGGGGGAGAGACCCAGTACTTC. This translates into CASSWSGGETQYF.

This clone has just a few counts. J is TRBJ1-2 and V is TRBV29-1, with 7 bases lining up with TRBD1. Germline lookup yields CDR1 SQVTM and CDR2 ANQGSEA. The J segment lost 8 bases and the V segment lost 1 base, leaving 10 bases of the junction unmatched. This CDR3 comprises 14 residues. In nucleotides, the CDR3 is TGCAGCGTTGAAGGACAGGGACCTTCGGGGGGCTACACCTTC. Its protein product is CSVEGQGPSGGYTF. Looking up the rest from reference TRBV29-1 and TRBJ1-2 gives the full variable domain: SAVISQKPSRDICQRGTSLTIQCQVDSQVTMMFWYRQQPGQSLTLIATANQGSEATYESGFVIDKFPISRPNLTFSTLTVSNMSPEDSSIYLCSVEGQGPSGGYTFGSGTRLTVV.

This clone appeared a single time. The V gene is TRBV7-9, the J gene TRBJ1-4; TRBD1 might be the D (6 bases). The CDR3 consists of 16 residues. The V end was cut by 4 bases, the J end by 2 bases, with 14 bases between. Germline-derived CDR1 and CDR2 are SEHNR and FQNEAQ (reference sequence). The CDR3 spells CASSSQTGGTNEKLFF. As DNA, the CDR3 is TGTGCCAGCAGCTCGCAGACAGGCGGGACTAATGAAAAACTGTTTTTT.

The chain recombines TRBV18 with TRBJ2-5, with TRBD2 matching over 14 bases. Germline V lookup: CDR1 KGHSH, CDR2 LQKENI. J lost 4 bases, V lost 1 base, and 2 bases had no gene match. This CDR3 has 16 amino acids. The DNA for the CDR3 is TGTGCCAGCTCACCACGGGGACTAGCGGGAGTAGAGACCCAGTACTTC. Encoded protein: CASSPRGLAGVETQYF.